This T cell receptor (beta chain) came from a study of OX40 agonist ivuxolimab in advanced cancers. As for the study in general: Patients undergoing dose escalation presented with hepatocellular carcinoma, melanoma, renal cell or head and neck cancer.

The timepoints at which blood was sampled were baseline, cycle 4 day 1, and cycle 7 day 1. Study-level findings and limits: Antigen specificity remained undetermined for the expanded peripheral T cells. There were, on average, more expanded clones in CD8+ T cells than in CD4+.

TCRdb keeps only in-frame clones here, not all; method: immunoSEQ multiplex PCR. This table has about 86,000 clones, 87% appearing once. With regard to this clone: No antigen is known for it.

The material was CD4+ or CD8+ T cells sorted from blood, obtained in a trial of the OX40 agonist ivuxolimab. The source of this sequence is an adult with an advanced solid tumor such as melanoma, head and neck, liver or kidney cancer.

CDR3 residues: CASSKDRAFYNSPLHF. In DNA form, the CDR3 reads TGTGCCAGCAGTAAGGACAGGGCTTTCTATAATTCACCCCTCCACTTT. The chain joins TRBV6-6 to TRBJ1-6; 8 bases are shared with TRBD1. The junction had 6 bases not matched to a gene; V was cut back by 5 bases and J by 3 bases. Germline-derived CDR1 and CDR2 are MNHNY and SVGAGI (reference sequence). The CDR3 has 16 amino acids.